This is a list of T cell receptor beta chains from one sample in a study of blood T cell repertoires in COVID-19. Sequencing used immunoSEQ multiplex PCR; TCRdb keeps in-frame clones, though not all of them. The data show around 72,000 clones, approximately 91% seen once. The specimen was peripheral blood. These receptors came from a man aged 45-60 years with acute or convalescent COVID-19. CDR3s include the opening cysteine and the closing phenylalanine or tryptophan. A D gene is named only where the DNA matches it firmly. The listing skips clone size in some rows; elsewhere it reads once, few, many or a size class.

clone size	V gene	D gene	J gene	CDR3 protein	CDR3 DNA
-	TRBV6-5	TRBD1	TRBJ2-5	CASTEQGPQETQYF	TGTGCCAGCACCGAACAGGGGCCGCAAGAGACCCAGTACTTC
-	TRBV30	-	TRBJ2-2	CAWSVRVGELFF	TGTGCCTGGAGTGTACGGGTCGGGGAGCTGTTTTTT
once	TRBV10-3	-	TRBJ1-4	CAVSPQGREKLFF	TGTGCCGTAAGCCCCCAGGGGCGTGAAAAACTGTTTTTT
once	TRBV6-4	TRBD2	TRBJ2-2	CASKVGLGTGELFF	TGTGCCAGCAAGGTGGGACTAGGAACCGGGGAGCTGTTTTTT
-	TRBV5-1	TRBD1	TRBJ1-1	CASSLTGVGTEAFF	TGCGCCAGCAGCCTTACAGGGGTGGGGACTGAAGCTTTCTTT
-	TRBV27	TRBD1	TRBJ1-2	CASSLNRQGRYGYTF	TGTGCCAGCAGTTTAAATAGACAGGGGCGCTATGGCTACACCTTC
-	TRBV6-6	TRBD1	TRBJ1-3	CASSPPSGTGKAGNTIYF	TGTGCCAGCAGTCCACCGTCCGGGACAGGGAAGGCGGGAAACACCATATATTTT
once	TRBV9	TRBD2	TRBJ2-6	CASSVDIGGAVGANVLTF	TGTGCCAGCAGCGTAGACATCGGGGGGGCCGTTGGGGCCAACGTCCTGACTTTC
few	TRBV7-9	TRBD1	TRBJ1-2	CASSKTGLGYTF	TGTGCCAGCAGCAAGACAGGGCTTGGCTACACCTTC
-	TRBV28	-	TRBJ1-5	CASSTRQGGSNQPQHF	TGTGCCAGCAGTACTCGTCAGGGTGGAAGCAATCAGCCCCAGCATTTT
-	TRBV5-1	TRBD1	TRBJ2-7	CASSLPLTGSYEQYF	TGCGCCAGCAGCTTGCCACTGACAGGGTCTTACGAGCAGTACTTC
-	TRBV28	TRBD1	TRBJ2-7	CASSSSQGVYEQYF	TGTGCCAGCAGTTCATCCCAGGGGGTCTACGAGCAGTACTTC
-	TRBV6-6	TRBD1	TRBJ2-3	CASSYSTDRADTQYF	TGTGCCAGCAGTTACTCGACGGACAGGGCAGATACGCAGTATTTT
-	TRBV5-1	TRBD1	TRBJ2-3	CASRRIQGAPDTQYF	TGCGCCAGCAGGAGGATACAGGGGGCGCCAGATACGCAGTATTTT
-	TRBV19	TRBD2	TRBJ2-7	CASAGAGRSYEQYF	TGTGCCAGTGCGGGAGCGGGACGCTCCTACGAGCAGTACTTC
-	TRBV4-2	-	TRBJ2-7	CASSQVFIGQGPYEQYF	TGTGCCAGCAGCCAAGTGTTTATCGGGCAGGGGCCCTACGAGCAGTACTTC
-	TRBV6-5	TRBD1	TRBJ1-3	CASSYGQGSAGNTIYF	TGTGCCAGCAGTTACGGACAGGGATCGGCTGGAAACACCATATATTTT
-	TRBV11-2	-	TRBJ1-3	CASSLEGDLAGDTIYF	TGTGCCAGCAGCTTAGAGGGGGACCTGGCGGGGGACACCATATATTTT
-	TRBV7-3	-	TRBJ2-2	CASSSSGTYITGELFF	TGTGCCAGCAGTTCCTCCGGGACTTACATCACCGGGGAGCTGTTTTTT
-	TRBV10-3	TRBD1	TRBJ2-5	CAISEAPGQGAIGTQYF	TGTGCCATCAGTGAGGCCCCGGGACAGGGGGCGATTGGGACCCAGTACTTC
-	TRBV4-1	-	TRBJ1-4	CASSQGGQGLEKLFF	TGCGCCAGCAGCCAAGGAGGTCAAGGCCTGGAAAAACTGTTTTTT
-	TRBV18	-	TRBJ2-3	CASSPNRDTDTQYF	TGTGCCAGCTCACCAAACAGGGACACAGATACGCAGTATTTT
-	TRBV24-1	TRBD1	TRBJ2-1	CATSDPGTGDGDEQFF	TGTGCCACCAGTGATCCCGGGACAGGGGACGGCGATGAGCAGTTCTTC
-	TRBV6-2/TRBV6-3	TRBD2	TRBJ2-3	CASSSPILAGRTDTQYF	TGTGCCAGCAGTTCCCCTATACTAGCGGGGCGCACAGATACGCAGTATTTT
-	TRBV5-6	TRBD1	TRBJ2-7	CASSLDRAPRVQYF	TGTGCCAGCAGCCTGGACAGGGCGCCTCGTGTACAGTACTTC
-	TRBV24-1	-	TRBJ2-3	CATSDGGGLDTQYF	TGTGCCACCAGTGATGGCGGGGGCCTAGATACGCAGTATTTT
-	TRBV5-1	TRBD1	TRBJ2-7	CASSLAGTGGHEQYF	TGCGCCAGCAGCTTGGCCGGGACAGGGGGCCACGAGCAGTACTTC
-	TRBV5-1	-	TRBJ2-7	CASSTQYEQYF	TGCGCCAGCAGCACACAGTACGAGCAGTACTTC
few	TRBV6-4	-	TRBJ1-6	CASSDEAEISPLHF	TGTGCCAGCAGTGATGAGGCCGAGATTTCACCCCTCCACTTT
-	TRBV9	-	TRBJ2-7	CASSVDGVKDEQYF	TGTGCCAGCAGCGTAGACGGGGTCAAGGACGAGCAGTACTTC
-	TRBV29-1	TRBD2	TRBJ2-1	CSVKASGTYNEQFF	TGCAGCGTTAAGGCTAGCGGGACCTACAATGAGCAGTTCTTC
-	TRBV18	-	TRBJ2-1	CASSPPPGSSYNEQFF	TGTGCCAGCTCACCACCGCCAGGCAGCTCCTACAATGAGCAGTTCTTC
-	TRBV11-2	TRBD2	TRBJ2-2	CASSYSGGGNTGELFF	TGTGCCAGCAGCTATAGCGGGGGGGGAAACACCGGGGAGCTGTTTTTT
few	TRBV5-1	TRBD1	TRBJ2-2	CASSDRAVTGELFF	TGCGCCAGCTCGGACAGGGCGGTCACCGGGGAGCTGTTTTTT
-	TRBV7-2	TRBD1	TRBJ1-1	CASSLGGTAEAFF	TGTGCCAGCAGCTTAGGAGGGACAGCTGAAGCTTTCTTT
-	TRBV5-4	TRBD2	TRBJ2-5	CASSSGGARETQYF	TGTGCCAGCAGCTCCGGGGGGGCCAGGGAGACCCAGTACTTC
-	TRBV18	-	TRBJ1-1	CASSPTTGWAFF	TGTGCCAGCTCACCAACAACAGGGTGGGCTTTCTTT
-	TRBV2	TRBD1	TRBJ1-6	CASSETGGNNSPLHF	TGTGCCAGCAGTGAAACAGGGGGGAATAATTCACCCCTCCACTTT
-	TRBV4-1	TRBD2	TRBJ2-3	CASSQGLSSGGAYTQYF	TGCGCCAGCAGCCAAGGATTGTCTAGCGGGGGGGCTTATACGCAGTATTTT
-	TRBV6-5	-	TRBJ1-1	CASSYPGGTEAFF	TGTGCCAGCAGTTACCCAGGAGGCACTGAAGCTTTCTTT
-	TRBV5-4	-	TRBJ2-1	CASSLQGYEQFF	TGTGCCAGCAGCTTACAGGGATATGAGCAGTTCTTC
-	TRBV7-3	-	TRBJ2-1	CASSLADSSYNEQFF	TGTGCCAGCAGCCTGGCGGATAGCTCCTACAATGAGCAGTTCTTC
-	TRBV27	-	TRBJ2-3	CASSLYTATDTQYF	TGTGCCAGCAGTTTATATACAGCCACAGATACGCAGTATTTT
-	TRBV5-1	TRBD1	TRBJ2-7	CASSLGQVSYEQYF	TGCGCCAGCAGCTTAGGACAGGTATCCTACGAGCAGTACTTC
-	TRBV19	TRBD1	TRBJ2-2	CASRELQGLTGELFF	TGTGCCAGTAGAGAGTTACAGGGGCTCACCGGGGAGCTGTTTTTT
-	TRBV18	TRBD1	TRBJ1-2	CASSTGQAFYGYTF	TGTGCCAGCTCAACGGGACAGGCCTTCTATGGCTACACCTTC
-	TRBV4-1	TRBD1	TRBJ1-1	CASSQEEGAVNTEAFF	TGCGCCAGCAGCCAAGAGGAGGGGGCTGTGAACACTGAAGCTTTCTTT
-	TRBV13	-	TRBJ2-1	CASSLAGLPNEQFF	TGTGCCAGCAGCTTAGCAGGGCTCCCCAATGAGCAGTTCTTC